This T cell receptor beta chain was retrieved from a study of shared clonotypes between healthy human individuals (TCRdb year 2020). General notes on the study: The cohort comprised a couple of women and a few men aged 18 to 49 years. Between about 0.8 and 8.9 billion PBMCs per donor were obtained by leukapheresis. The study deeply sequenced blood TCR repertoires of five healthy adults to estimate repertoire size and the extent of clonotype sharing between individuals. Libraries were prepared and TCR repertoires were sequenced by different laboratories using diverse techniques, in order to increase sequencing depth and limit assay-specific biases. For each donor, CD4 naive and CD4 memory were each given three plates, CD8 naive was given two plates, and CD8 memory was given one plate. General findings and caveats noted by the study authors: Because the study included only a small number of donors, the genetic and exposure-history diversity represented was limited. Pairwise subsampling indicated that sequencing depth was expected to affect the degree of clonotype sharing among donors. Clonotypes shared by all four sorted-subset donors showed higher generation probabilities than non-shared clonotypes. When a few donors were compared, the shared fraction of clonotypes was around 4.6% for naive CD4, roughly 3.3% for naive CD8, about 2.5% for memory CD4, and 0.35% to 0.4% for memory CD8. Even with the large sequencing depth, rarefaction of the sorted-subset datasets indicated that sequencing was incomplete. Only blood was sampled, and tissue TCR repertoires likely differ from those in blood. Estimated clonotype richness was generally larger for naive than for memory subsets.

CD8 naive samples consisted of CD45RO-negative cells that were positively selected for CCR7, yielding a CD45RA+CCR7+ population without TemRA cells. Healthy HIV-negative adults with no recently reported acute infections or vaccinations were included as donors. Every donor was a Caucasian adult residing in Nashville, Tennessee, USA. Blood was obtained by leukapheresis, after which PBMCs were separated by Ficoll-Histopaque density gradient centrifugation and cryopreserved in liquid nitrogen vapor phase. Purity and quantity of every magnetically sorted T cell population were checked by analytical flow cytometry. Each sorted fraction had its genomic DNA isolated and then quantified by UV absorbance on a Nanodrop 2000c. Of note for this clone: Its cognate antigen has yet to be identified. Nothing much larger sits one base from this clone, and base qualities are not available.

V is cut by 2 bases and J by 0 bases, and the space between the germline ends is 11 bases. From its cysteine to its phenylalanine, the CDR3 spans 15 amino acids. Only the CDR3 DNA stays, 45 bases, in frame from base 1. CDR1 SGHDT and CDR2 YYEEEE are derived from the germline V gene. Using the deep immunoSEQ assay, TCR CDR3 regions were amplified from genomic DNA by multiplex PCR. Extracted genomic DNA from each cell subset was distributed evenly across all wells of several immunoSEQ 96-well plates, and each plate was treated as a replicate. For sorted subsets, each replicate PCR was loaded with around 220 ng genomic DNA, equivalent to 30,000 or so T cell genomes. The purified libraries were quantified using a Qubit 3.0 fluorometer, sized with a Bioanalyzer 2100, and then quantified again using the KAPA Library Quantification kit. A separate single-read 150-cycle Illumina NextSeq 550 flow cell was used to sequence each immunoSEQ 96-well plate. In the paper's pipeline: Because only junctional sequences without quality scores were contained in the immunoSEQ output, filtering matching that applied to full-length reads could not be performed. Sequences were annotated with PyIR, a Python wrapper for IgBLAST v1.9, and V/J genes and CDR3 were assigned using IMGT germline references. Reads were filtered out if the reads had weak V/J assignments (E-value above 1e-6), no CDR3, stop codons, out-of-frame junctions, or ambiguous translated residues. V3J clonotypes were defined by identical inferred V gene, J gene, and CDR3 amino acid sequence. Percentage overlap between repertoires was computed as shared unique clonotypes divided by the size of the smaller repertoire. Three approaches were used to assess repertoire richness: RTK rarefaction, the Chao1 estimator, and Recon v2.1 estimates of unobserved clonotypes. For all TCRbeta clonotypes obtained by the gDNA method from four donors, generation probabilities were computed with OLGA. TCRdb provides this immuneACCESS table in a form limited to in-frame rearrangements. Some clones are lacking; in checked studies, under half of them reflect an unresolved V gene, and why the rest are absent is not known. Clonal size and the V and J genes are those of that table, whereas D and trimming came from the DNA. The sample profile shows some 2,100,000 clones; about 92% of them were found once. Over 1.5% of the sample is held by the ten biggest clonotypes.

The sequence is built from TRBV5-6 and TRBJ2-5, with a tentative D gene TRBD1 over 6 matching bases. Sequences were obtained from naive CD8+ T cells from PBMCs. This specimen's cell subset or site label, interpreted: CD45RA+CCR7+. The TCR originated in a man aged 18 to 30 in good health. Some clones in this sample may be carry-over from other donors' samples. This receptor has the CDR3 CASSFPGHHQETQYF. In nucleotides, the sequence is TGTGCCAGCAGCTTTCCGGGACACCACCAAGAGACCCAGTACTTC.